This is a list of T cell receptor beta chains from one sample in a study of blood T cell repertoires in COVID-19. The assay was immunoSEQ multiplex PCR, and TCRdb's table has in-frame clones only and misses some. The sample comprises some 68,000 clones, over 75% of which are singletons, and roughly 2.6% rests with the top ten. Sequencing used peripheral blood. These receptors all stem from a man between 45 and 60 years old with acute or convalescent COVID-19. Each CDR3 is given with its conserved first and last residue. D genes are given only for firm matches. Clone size, where shown, is once, few, many, or a class for clones that have expanded.

clone_size j_call d_call v_call cdr3_nt cdr3_aa
- TRBJ2-1 - TRBV9 TGTGCCAGCAGCCCCCCCGGTGGGAGCTCCTACAATGAGCAGTTCTTC CASSPPGGSSYNEQFF
- TRBJ2-5 TRBD2 TRBV28 TGTGCCAGCAGTTTATCTGGGCTAGCGGCCCAAGAGACCCAGTACTTC CASSLSGLAAQETQYF
- TRBJ2-3 - TRBV9 TGTGCCAGCAGCGTAGGCGGGATGACAGATACGCAGTATTTT CASSVGGMTDTQYF
- TRBJ2-3 TRBD2 TRBV6-4 TGTGCCAGCAGTGACTCGCTAGCGGGAGTAACAGATACGCAGTATTTT CASSDSLAGVTDTQYF
- TRBJ2-2 TRBD2 TRBV19 TGTGCCAGTAGTATAGATCTGGCGCTAGCGGGAAACACCGGGGAGCTGTTTTTT CASSIDLALAGNTGELFF
- TRBJ2-3 TRBD2 TRBV14 TGTGCCAGCAGCCAAGAGGGATTTAGCGGGAGGTCAGATACGCAGTATTTT CASSQEGFSGRSDTQYF
- TRBJ1-5 - TRBV28 TGTGCCAGCAGTTTTCGGTATAGCAATCAGCCCCAGCATTTT CASSFRYSNQPQHF
- TRBJ1-2 TRBD1 TRBV6-6 TGTGCCAGCAGTCTCCATTTCCCGGACAGGTATAACTATGGCTACACCTTC CASSLHFPDRYNYGYTF
- TRBJ2-2 - TRBV9 TGTGCCAGCAGCGTACTAGGACAGCGCTCCGGGGAGCTGTTTTTT CASSVLGQRSGELFF
- TRBJ2-7 - TRBV28 TGTGCCAGCAGTTCCGGGACTGAGATTTACGAGCAGTACTTC CASSSGTEIYEQYF
- TRBJ2-7 TRBD2 TRBV27 TGTGCCAGCAGTTCACTAAGACTAGCGGGAGTCTACGAGCAGTACTTC CASSSLRLAGVYEQYF
- TRBJ2-1 TRBD2 TRBV7-2 TGTGCCAGCAGTCAAGGGCCGGCTAGCGGGAAAGTCGGGTCGCAGTTCTTC CASSQGPASGKVGSQFF
- TRBJ1-5 - TRBV7-2 TGTGCCAGCAGCTTTCTAGGGGTGAATCAGCCCCAGCATTTT CASSFLGVNQPQHF
- TRBJ1-2 TRBD1 TRBV12-5 TGTGCTAGTGGAGGTGGACAGGGTCCGGCCACTCTCTTC CASGGGQGPATLF
- TRBJ2-3 TRBD2 TRBV11-1 TGTGCCAGCAGCCGCCCAACTAGCGGGAAACGTCATACGCAGTATTTT CASSRPTSGKRHTQYF
- TRBJ2-1 TRBD2 TRBV6-6 TGTGCCAGCAGTTACTCGCCTAGCGGGAGTAATGAGCAGTTCTTC CASSYSPSGSNEQFF
once TRBJ2-7 TRBD2 TRBV28 TGTGCCAGCAGTTTGACTAGCGGGCGCTACGAGCAGTACTTC CASSLTSGRYEQYF
- TRBJ1-1 - TRBV7-9 TGTGCCAGCAGCTTAACCGGGACATCAGGAACTGAAGCTTTCTTT CASSLTGTSGTEAFF
once TRBJ2-1 TRBD2 TRBV9 TGTGCCAGCAGCGTAGCTCCAAGCGGGAGAGGGACCTACAATGAGCAGTTCTTC CASSVAPSGRGTYNEQFF
- TRBJ2-1 - TRBV30 TGTGCCTGGAGTGTTGTTCTTGGGAGACGGGATGAGCAGTTCTTC CAWSVVLGRRDEQFF
- TRBJ1-5 - TRBV5-6 TGTGCCAGCAGCTTGGGCGTATATAGCAATCAGCCCCAGCATTTT CASSLGVYSNQPQHF
- TRBJ1-2 - TRBV30 TGTGCCTGGATGGAGGACGTTTCTGGAGGCTATGGCTACACCTTC CAWMEDVSGGYGYTF
once TRBJ1-4 TRBD1 TRBV10-3 TGTGCCATCAGGGGGACAGGGGCTAATGAAAAACTGTTTTTT CAIRGTGANEKLFF
- TRBJ2-3 - TRBV6-2/TRBV6-3 TGTGCCAGCAGCCAAGCTGATACGCAGTATTTT CASSQADTQYF
- TRBJ2-7 TRBD1 TRBV29-1 TGCAGCGTGACGCTACCACCGGACAGGGCAGGGGAGCAGTACTTC CSVTLPPDRAGEQYF
- TRBJ2-2 TRBD1 TRBV18 TGTGCCAGCTCACGTACGGGACAGGGGAACACCGGGGAGCTGTTTTTT CASSRTGQGNTGELFF
- TRBJ1-2 TRBD1 TRBV5-4 TGTGCCAGCAGGCAAGAAAACAGGGGAGATAACTATGGCTACACCTTC CASRQENRGDNYGYTF
once TRBJ2-1 TRBD1 TRBV7-9 TGTGCCAGCAGCTTAGCGGGGCAGGGGGCGTACAATGAGCAGTTCTTC CASSLAGQGAYNEQFF
- TRBJ1-6 TRBD1 TRBV30 TGTGCCTGGAGTATTCCCCGACAGGGACCCTATAATTCACCCCTCCACTTT CAWSIPRQGPYNSPLHF
once TRBJ2-7 TRBD1 TRBV9 TGTGCCAGCACAGGGGGCTACGAGCAGTACTTC CASTGGYEQYF
- TRBJ2-1 TRBD1 TRBV18 TGTGCCAGCTCACCCGGGACAGGAAACAATGAGCAGTTCTTC CASSPGTGNNEQFF
- TRBJ1-4 - TRBV4-1 TGCGCCAGCAGGGCAGGGCCGACTAATGAAAAACTGTTTTTT CASRAGPTNEKLFF
- TRBJ2-7 TRBD2 TRBV5-1 TGCGCCAGCAGCCGTCCGGGACTAGCGGGATTATACGAGCAGTACTTC CASSRPGLAGLYEQYF
- TRBJ1-4 - TRBV5-8 TGTGCCAGCAGCTTGGTCATCGGGACTTATAATGAAAAACTGTTTTTT CASSLVIGTYNEKLFF
- TRBJ2-4 TRBD1 TRBV5-1 TGCGCCAGCAGCGCGGGGGACAGGGACGGGACCAAAAACATTCAGTACTTC CASSAGDRDGTKNIQYF
- TRBJ2-7 TRBD2 TRBV4-1 TGCGCCAGCAGCCATGAGGGACTAGCGGGAGGGAACGAGCAGTACTTC CASSHEGLAGGNEQYF
- TRBJ1-1 TRBD1 TRBV6-2/TRBV6-3 TGTGCCAGCAGTTACTCGACGGCGGTCGACAGGGCGAACACTGAAGCTTTCTTT CASSYSTAVDRANTEAFF
- TRBJ2-1 TRBD2 TRBV6-4 TGTGCCAGCAGTGATTTGGCAGGGACTAAGCAGTTCTTC CASSDLAGTKQFF
- TRBJ1-1 TRBD1 TRBV7-9 TGTGCCAGCAGTGACGCCGGGACAGGGGATACAAGTGAAGCTTTCTTT CASSDAGTGDTSEAFF